These 25 T cell receptor beta chains originate from one sample sequenced in a study of T cell responses to AZD1222 COVID-19 vaccine. This table comes from immunoSEQ multiplex PCR, and its TCRdb copy is limited to in-frame clones, with some not included. The sample has over 110,000 clones; more than 85% are singletons. The material sequenced was peripheral blood, taken on day 0 of AZD1222 vaccination. The receptor set was obtained from an adult in good health.

The genes are TRBV6-1 and TRBJ2-7, with a possible D match to TRBD2 (5 bases). The CDR3 length is 15 residues. V was clipped by 4 bases and J by 0 bases, with 13 bases between them. Germline loops: CDR1 MNHNS, CDR2 SASEGT. The CDR3 protein is CASSAAGVSSYEQYF. The DNA of the CDR3 is TGTGCCAGCAGTGCAGCCGGGGTAAGCTCCTACGAGCAGTACTTC.

The chain combines TRBV14 with TRBJ2-3; a weak D match, TRBD1 (6 bases). The V end was cut by 4 bases, the J end by 0 bases, with 11 bases between. The CDR3 sequence is 15 residues long. Germline V gene data show CDR1 as SGHDN and CDR2 as FVKESK. In nucleotides, the CDR3 is TGTGCCAGCAGCCTGTTAACAGGGAGCACAGATACGCAGTATTTT. It is translated as CASSLLTGSTDTQYF. The full variable domain, completed using reference TRBV14 and TRBJ2-3, is EAGVTQFPSHSVIEKGQTVTLRCDPISGHDNLYWYRRVMGKEIKFLLHFVKESKQDESGMPNNRFLAERTGGTYSTLKVQPAELEDSGVYFCASSLLTGSTDTQYFGPGTRLTVL.

This clone was seen once. This chain joins TRBV7-2 and TRBJ1-1, with D maybe TRBD1 (5 bases). CDR1 SGHTA and CDR2 FQGNSA come from the germline V gene. This CDR3 has 14 amino acids. Trimming shortened V by 0 bases and J by 8 bases, and 13 bases separated the two germline ends. CDR3 nucleotides: TGTGCCAGCAGCTTAGCACGGGGCGGTAGCGAAGCTTTCTTT. It is translated as CASSLARGGSEAFF.

This clone was counted once. J is TRBJ2-7 and V is TRBV19; 11 bases map to TRBD2. The germline V gene encodes CDR1 LNHDA and CDR2 SQIVND (reference sequence). The length of the CDR3 is 15 residues. V was pared by 5 bases and J by 6 bases, with 9 bases of the junction left unmatched. The CDR3 protein is CASSAKLAGAGEQYF. The CDR3 region has the DNA TGTGCCAGTAGTGCCAAACTAGCGGGGGCGGGCGAGCAGTACTTC.

Here the CDR3 reads CASSLQREGAGELFF. Here the CDR3 DNA reads TGTGCCAGCAGCCTACAGCGTGAGGGGGCCGGGGAGCTGTTTTTT. The V and J genes are TRBV11-3 and TRBJ2-2, with D possibly being TRBD1 (6 bases). V was trimmed by 5 bases and J by 6 bases, leaving 16 bases between them. Germline CDR1 is SGHNT and CDR2 is YENEEA. The CDR3 covers 15 residues. Together with reference TRBV11-3 and TRBJ2-2, the CDR3 gives the full variable domain: EAGVVQSPRYKIIEKKQPVAFWCNPISGHNTLYWYLQNLGQGPELLIRYENEEAVDDSQLPKDRFSAERLKGVDSTLKIQPAELGDSAVYLCASSLQREGAGELFFGEGSRLTVL.

The chain links TRBV4-3 to TRBJ1-2, with 8 bases matching TRBD1. The CDR3 length is 17 residues. Germline assignment: CDR1 LGHNA and CDR2 YSLEER. V gave up 2 bases and J gave up 2 bases; unmatched junction bases: 10. In DNA form, the CDR3 reads TGCGCCAGCAGCCAATCGACAGGGGAGGTATCCAACTATGGCTACACCTTC. It specifies CASSQSTGEVSNYGYTF.

The chain links TRBV10-1 to TRBJ2-5, with 11 bases aligning to TRBD2. From germline, CDR1 is WNHNN and CDR2 SYGVQD (reference sequence). J gave up 5 bases and V 9 bases, and 11 bases lay outside the gene matches. This CDR3 is built from 15 residues. As DNA, the CDR3 is TGCGCCAGGGGACTAGCGGCCCGTTACAGGGAGACCCAGTACTTC. Translating gives CARGLAARYRETQYF.

This sequence joins TRBV27 and TRBJ1-2, with 7 bases fitting TRBD1. Looked up from germline, CDR1 is MNHEY and CDR2 is SMNVEV (reference sequence). This CDR3 region has 14 residues. V lost 3 bases to trimming and J lost 5 bases; unmatched junction nucleotides: 6. In nucleotides, the CDR3 is TGTGCCAGCAGTTTTTCGGACAGGCCGTATGGCTACACCTTC. Protein sequence: CASSFSDRPYGYTF.

A single count supports this clone. The genes are TRBV6-2 or TRBV6-3 and TRBJ1-2; D is ambiguous. The germline gives CDR1 MNHEY, CDR2 SVGEGT. The CDR3 has 13 amino acids. Between the trimmed V and J ends, which lost 6 bases and 5 bases, there was a span of 13 bases. CDR3 DNA sequence: TGTGCCAGCAGCGAACCTGGTGGTTATGGCTACACCTTC. It specifies CASSEPGGYGYTF.

The chain is built from TRBV5-1 and TRBJ1-4; the D is unclear. The V gene's germline CDR1 is SGHRS and CDR2 YFSETQ. V gave up 0 bases and J gave up 4 bases, with 10 bases separating them. CDR3 size: 15 residues. CDR3 bases: TGCGCCAGCAGCTTGGGGGCGGCAGATAATGAAAAACTGTTTTTT. Encoded protein: CASSLGAADNEKLFF.

This rearrangement joins TRBV5-1 to TRBJ2-7; perhaps TRBD1 as D (5 bases). This CDR3 comprises 14 residues. V lost 0 bases and J 4 bases, leaving 11 bases between the germline ends. The germline V gene encodes CDR1 SGHRS and CDR2 YFSETQ. The CDR3 sequence is CASSLAVRGYEQYF. Written as DNA, the CDR3 is TGCGCCAGCAGCTTGGCCGTTAGGGGATACGAGCAGTACTTC.

V usage is TRBV9 and J usage is TRBJ1-3, with D perhaps TRBD1 (6 bases). CDR1 is SGDLS, CDR2 YYNGEE, per germline. V was cut by 3 bases and J by 0 bases, with 10 bases left in between. The CDR3 contains 15 residues. The CDR3 coding sequence is TGTGCCAGCAGCGAGGGACACCACTCTGGAAACACCATATATTTT. Protein product: CASSEGHHSGNTIYF.

The rearrangement links TRBV30 to TRBJ1-3; no clear D. The germline gives CDR1 GTSNPN, CDR2 SVGIG (reference sequence). This CDR3 is 15 amino acids long. The ends were cut back, 5 bases at V and 8 bases at J, with 22 bases in the middle. The CDR3 loop reads CAWHEMGLQRDTIYF. Written as DNA, the CDR3 is TGTGCCTGGCACGAAATGGGTCTTCAGAGGGACACCATATATTTT.

The chain employs TRBV6-2 or TRBV6-3 and TRBJ2-7, with D uncertain. Trimming removed 4 bases at V and 3 bases at J, with 16 bases between. Germline V gene lookup returns CDR1 MNHEY and CDR2 SVGEGT. This CDR3 comprises 15 residues. CDR3 nucleotides: TGTGCCAGCAGTTCTCAGGACCATATCTACTACGAGCAGTACTTC. The encoded protein is CASSSQDHIYYEQYF.

In its sample, this clone was seen once. The chain links TRBV5-5 to TRBJ2-5, with D perhaps matching TRBD1 or TRBD2 (5 bases each). The ends were cut back, 2 bases at V and 5 bases at J, with 13 bases in the middle. Germline CDR1 reads SGHKS; CDR2 reads YYEKEE (reference sequence). The CDR3 runs 14 residues. The CDR3 region has the DNA TGTGCCAGCAGCTTTAGGGGAGAGAGGGAGACCCAGTACTTC. It specifies CASSFRGERETQYF.

The rearrangement links TRBV2 to TRBJ2-7; TRBD2 matches 8 bases. Germline-derived CDR1 and CDR2 are SNHLY and FYNNEI. The CDR3 spans 20 residues. V trimming: 5 bases; J trimming: 0 bases; junction bases outside the gene matches: 21. CDR3 nucleotide sequence: TGTGCCAGCAGTCTACTAGCGGACCAGCAGCTTAGACCGGCCTCCTACGAGCAGTACTTC. It is translated as CASSLLADQQLRPASYEQYF.

The chain carries TRBV19 and TRBJ2-5, with 9 bases that match TRBD2. Germline assignment: CDR1 LNHDA and CDR2 SQIVND (reference sequence). The V segment lost 6 bases and the J segment 4 bases; nucleotides outside the gene matches: 3. CDR3 length equals 13 residues. CDR3 nucleotide sequence: TGTGCCAGTAGCGGGACTAGCAGAGAGACCCAGTACTTC. This sequence encodes CASSGTSRETQYF.

The gene calls are TRBV7-8 and TRBJ2-7; D not resolved. The germline V and J ends were trimmed by 6 bases and 0 bases, with 9 bases remaining between them. The CDR3 is made up of 13 amino acids. CDR1 is SGHVS and CDR2 is FQNEAQ in the germline V gene. In DNA form, the CDR3 reads TGTGCCAGCAGACCGACGTACTCCTACGAGCAGTACTTC. This gives the protein CASRPTYSYEQYF.

This sequence joins TRBV29-1 and TRBJ2-3; the D call may be TRBD1 or TRBD2 (5 bases each). With 6 bases removed from V and 0 bases from J, the gap between germline ends came to 22 bases. The CDR3 contains 17 residues. Germline lookup yields CDR1 SQVTM and CDR2 ANQGSEA. The CDR3 spells CSVLLEGRVRSTDTQYF. The CDR3 DNA is TGCAGCGTCCTCCTCGAGGGGCGAGTTAGAAGCACAGATACGCAGTATTTT.

V is TRBV2 and J is TRBJ2-5; 9 bases line up with TRBD1. The CDR3 has 15 residues. Trimming at V came to 6 bases and at J to 5 bases, leaving 10 bases not matched to a gene. The V gene's germline CDR1 is SNHLY and CDR2 FYNNEI. DNA of the CDR3: TGTGCCAGCAGCGATGATTGGGACAGGGTGGAGACCCAGTACTTC. It is translated as CASSDDWDRVETQYF.

The chain carries TRBV27 and TRBJ2-5; 7 nucleotides agree with TRBD1. J lost 5 bases, V lost 6 bases, and 6 bases had no gene match. The CDR3 consists of 13 residues. Germline CDR1 and CDR2: MNHEY and SMNVEV (reference sequence). CDR3 sequence: CASRRQGAETQYF. The CDR3 DNA reads TGTGCCAGCAGACGACAGGGAGCCGAGACCCAGTACTTC.

The chain joins TRBV14 to TRBJ1-6; D is unclear. This CDR3 has 13 residues. From germline, CDR1 is SGHDN and CDR2 FVKESK. Between the trimmed V and J ends, which lost 4 bases and 7 bases, there was a span of 8 bases. CDR3 DNA: TGTGCCAGCAGCCGGGCAAGGAATTCACCCCTCCACTTT. The encoded protein is CASSRARNSPLHF.

The chain carries TRBV20-1 and TRBJ2-3; no clear D gene. The CDR3 extends over 12 amino acids. Germline CDR1 reads DFQATT; CDR2 reads SNEGSKA (reference sequence). V gave up 3 bases and J gave up 4 bases, with 8 bases separating them. The CDR3 loop is CSASKGSDTQYF. The DNA of the CDR3 is TGCAGTGCTAGTAAAGGGTCAGATACGCAGTATTTT.

The CDR3: CASTLRSGGLDEAFF. DNA of the CDR3: TGTGCCAGCACCCTTCGCTCAGGGGGGCTCGATGAAGCTTTCTTT. V and J are TRBV6-5 and TRBJ1-1, with 7 bases matching TRBD1. Trimming at V came to 7 bases and at J to 7 bases, leaving 15 bases not matched to a gene. CDR3 length: 15 amino acids. CDR1 and CDR2 from the germline V gene are MNHEY and SVGAGI.

The chain recombines TRBV6-6 with TRBJ1-1; no clear D gene. The length of the CDR3 is 16 residues. Per the germline V gene, CDR1 is MNHNY and CDR2 is SVGAGI (reference sequence). V was shortened by 2 bases and J by 0 bases, with 13 bases between the two germline ends. The CDR3 region has the DNA TGTGCCAGCAGTTACCCGGCAGGTGGGATGAACACTGAAGCTTTCTTT. It encodes CASSYPAGGMNTEAFF.